The following is a T cell receptor beta chain sequence with its context. Antigen unknown. The data belong to a study of tumor-infiltrating lymphocytes in primary liver carcinoma. The overall study: Roughly 3.5 to 8 million productive TCRbeta reads came from each sample, comparable across tissue types.

Priming with a constant-region primer yielded TCR beta cDNA from about 540 ng total RNA. Amplification in three nested multiplex PCR rounds with slightly modified ARM-PCR gave rise to TCR beta libraries. A C-beta reverse primer and TRBV1-TRBV30 forward primers served in each of the first two PCR rounds, at about 10 cycles apiece. TCRdb re-derived calls from the multiplex PCR reads in MiXCR, one entry per CDR3 protein. The sample has roughly 120,000 distinct CDR3 sequences, 64% seen once. Unsorted bulk tissue of roughly 19-30 mg yielded co-extracted RNA and DNA. Surgical resection served as treatment for the primary liver carcinoma of these patients. Those patients suffered from chronic HBV infection and were treatment-naive. The CDR3 contains 16 residues. With 5 bases removed from V and 6 bases from J, the gap between germline ends came to 20 bases. Germline V gives CDR1 SEHNR, CDR2 FQNEAQ (reference sequence).

Study results and caveats: Merely some 7-25% of top clones spanned all five tumor regions.

The sample comprised liver tumor tissue from sampling region 3. Subset indicated: tumor region T3, left-lateral pole. This TCR derives from a woman aged 55-69 years with primary liver carcinoma and hepatitis B virus infection. This rearrangement joins TRBV7-9 to TRBJ2-1; perhaps TRBD1 as D (6 bases). CDR3 DNA: TGTGCCAGCAGCCCCGGTGCAGGGAACAGGGTCAATGAGCAGTTCTTC. Translation: CASSPGAGNRVNEQFF.